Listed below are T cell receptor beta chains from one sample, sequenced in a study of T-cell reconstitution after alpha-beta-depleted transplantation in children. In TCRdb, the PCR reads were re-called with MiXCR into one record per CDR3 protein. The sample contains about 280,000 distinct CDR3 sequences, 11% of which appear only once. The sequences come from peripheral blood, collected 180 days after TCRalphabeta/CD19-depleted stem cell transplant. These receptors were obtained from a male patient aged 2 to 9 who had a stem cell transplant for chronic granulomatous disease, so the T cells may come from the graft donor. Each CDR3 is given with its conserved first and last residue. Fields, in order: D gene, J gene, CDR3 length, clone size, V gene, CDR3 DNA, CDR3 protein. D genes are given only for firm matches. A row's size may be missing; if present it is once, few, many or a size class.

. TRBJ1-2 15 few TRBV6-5 TGTGCCAGCAGTTCCCTAGGCGAAGGGAAAAGGGGCTACACCTTC CASSSLGEGKRGYTF
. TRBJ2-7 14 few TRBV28 TGTGCCAGCAGTTTTGGGCTATTCGGATACGAGCAGTACTTC CASSFGLFGYEQYF
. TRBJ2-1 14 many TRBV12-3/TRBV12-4 TGTGCCAGCAGTTTTAGGACCCTTAACAATGAGCAGTTCTTC CASSFRTLNNEQFF
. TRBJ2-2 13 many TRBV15 TGTGCCACCAGCAGAGACCCTTCTGGGGAGCTGTTTTTT CATSRDPSGELFF
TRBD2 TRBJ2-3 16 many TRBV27 TGTGCCAGCAGTTTATCGGGCCCAGCGGGAGAGGATACGCAGTATTTT CASSLSGPAGEDTQYF
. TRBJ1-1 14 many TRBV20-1 TGCAGTGCTAGCGCCTTGCGGTTTTTGGTCGAAGCTTTCTTT CSASALRFLVEAFF
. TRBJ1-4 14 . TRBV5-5 TGTGCCAGCAGCTGGGGAGACAGAGGTGAAAAACTGTTTTTT CASSWGDRGEKLFF
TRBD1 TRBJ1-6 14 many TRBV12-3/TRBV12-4 TGTGCCAGCAGTTCCCAACAGGGGAGTTCACCCCTCCACTTT CASSSQQGSSPLHF
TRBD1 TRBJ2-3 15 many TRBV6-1 TGTGCCAGCAGTAAACCGGGACAGGTCACAGATACGCAGTATTTT CASSKPGQVTDTQYF
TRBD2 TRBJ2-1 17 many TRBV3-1 TGTGCCAGCAGCCAAGATACCCTAGCGGGGGTCTACAATGAGCAGTTCTTC CASSQDTLAGVYNEQFF
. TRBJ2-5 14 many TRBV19 TGTGCCAGTAGTCTCGGGGGGCCCGGGGAGACCCAGTACTTC CASSLGGPGETQYF
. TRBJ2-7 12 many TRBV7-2 TGTGCCAGCAGCCTAACAGACTACGAGCAGTACTTC CASSLTDYEQYF
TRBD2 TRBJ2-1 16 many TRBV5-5 TGTGCCAGCAGCGATAGCGGGAGACGGTTGTACAATGAGCAGTTCTTC CASSDSGRRLYNEQFF
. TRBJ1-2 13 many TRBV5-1 TGCGCCAGCAGCTTGGCCCCAAACTATGGCTACACCTTC CASSLAPNYGYTF
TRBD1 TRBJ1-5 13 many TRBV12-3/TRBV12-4 TGTGCCAGCAGCCGGGACAGGGTTCAGCCCCAGCATTTT CASSRDRVQPQHF
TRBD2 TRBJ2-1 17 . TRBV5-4 TGTGCCAGCAGCGGAATTTCGCGGGAGGGGGGAGGCGATGAGCAGTTCTTC CASSGISREGGGDEQFF
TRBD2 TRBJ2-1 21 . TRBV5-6 TGTGCCAGCGGCTCCGGGGGGGGTGGACTAGCGGGGCCAAGCTCCTACAATGAGCAGTTCTTC CASGSGGGGLAGPSSYNEQFF
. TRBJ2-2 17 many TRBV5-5 TGTGCCAGCAGCGGAGATGCCGCCCTTCTAAACACCGGGGAGCTGTTTTTT CASSGDAALLNTGELFF
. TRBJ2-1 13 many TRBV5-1 TGCGCCAGCAGCTTGGTACAGGTCTATGAGCAGTTCTTC CASSLVQVYEQFF
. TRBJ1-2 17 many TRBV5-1 TGCGCCAGCAGCTTGCAACCCCCGGGGGCGATTAACTATGGCTACACCTTC CASSLQPPGAINYGYTF
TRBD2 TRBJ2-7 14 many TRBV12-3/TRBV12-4 TGTGCCAGCAGTGCGGGGCTAGCGGCCTACGAGCAGTACTTC CASSAGLAAYEQYF
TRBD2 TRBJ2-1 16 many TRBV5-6 TGTGCCAGCAGCTTCCCTAGCGGGGGGTCTTACAATGAGCAGTTCTTC CASSFPSGGSYNEQFF
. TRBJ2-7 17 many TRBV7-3 TGTGCCAGCAGCCCCCACGTTGATATCACAGGCCCGAACGAGCAGTACTTC CASSPHVDITGPNEQYF
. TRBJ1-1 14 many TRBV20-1 TGCAGTGCTAGCTGGAGGGCGGGAGGTACTGAAGCTTTCTTT CSASWRAGGTEAFF
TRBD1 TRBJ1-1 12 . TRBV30 TGTGCCTTCAGGACAGGGGGCACTGAAGCTTTCTTT CAFRTGGTEAFF
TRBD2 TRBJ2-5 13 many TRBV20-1 TGCAGTGCCAGGAATCTAGCGGCTAAGACCCAGTACTTC CSARNLAAKTQYF
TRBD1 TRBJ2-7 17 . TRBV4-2 TGTGCCAGCAGCCAAGTCTCTTCCGGGACAGACTCCTACGAGCAGTACTTC CASSQVSSGTDSYEQYF
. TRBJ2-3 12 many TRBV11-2 TGTGCCAGCAGCTCAGACCGAGGTTCGCAGTATTTT CASSSDRGSQYF